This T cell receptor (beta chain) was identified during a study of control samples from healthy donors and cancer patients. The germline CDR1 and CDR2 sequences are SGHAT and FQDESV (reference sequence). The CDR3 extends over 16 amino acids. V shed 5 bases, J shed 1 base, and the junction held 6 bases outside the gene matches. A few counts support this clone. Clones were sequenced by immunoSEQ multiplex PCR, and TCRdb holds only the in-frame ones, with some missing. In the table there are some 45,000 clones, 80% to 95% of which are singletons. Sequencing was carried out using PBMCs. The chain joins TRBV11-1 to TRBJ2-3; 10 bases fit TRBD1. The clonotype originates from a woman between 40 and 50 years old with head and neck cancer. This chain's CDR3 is CASSHRQGARTDTQYF. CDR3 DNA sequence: TGTGCCAGCAGCCACCGACAGGGGGCGCGCACAGATACGCAGTATTTT. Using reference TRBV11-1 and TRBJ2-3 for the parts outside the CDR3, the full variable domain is EAEVAQSPRYKITEKSQAVAFWCDPISGHATLYWYRQILGQGPELLVQFQDESVVDDSQLPKDRFSAERLKGVDSTLKIQPAELGDSAMYLCASSHRQGARTDTQYFGPGTRLTVL.